The T cell receptor (beta chain) described here comes from a study of blood T cell repertoires in COVID-19. Study overall: Acute-phase and convalescent COVID-19 samples originated in the United States, Italy and Spain. T cells, B-cell-depleted T cells, or PBMCs supplied cDNA or gDNA.

In the authors' methods: The assay estimated nucleated cells by amplifying reference gene primers. Libraries were prepared by immunoSEQ multiplex PCR; TCRdb keeps only in-frame clonotypes and omits some of them. V and J calls and clone size come straight from that table; D and trimming were deduced from the DNA. Here the sample spans fewer than 130,000 clones, 85% to 90% being singletons. CDR1 and CDR2 (germline): SNHLY, FYNNEI. The V end lost 4 bases, the J end lost 1 base, and 10 bases lay between the germline ends. This CDR3 has 14 amino acids. There are a few counts of this clone. The gene calls are TRBV2 and TRBJ1-1; no clear D. The receptor's source is a woman between 45 and 60 years old with acute or convalescent COVID-19. The sequenced sample was peripheral blood. As DNA, the CDR3 is TGTGCCAGCAGTGGTGTTTACAGGAACACTGAAGCTTTCTTT. Encoded protein: CASSGVYRNTEAFF.